One sample yielded the 11 T cell receptor beta chains listed below, sequenced in a study of T cells in Graves' hyperthyroidism and ophthalmopathy. TCR beta CDR3 regions were amplified from RNA transcripts. An initial round of RT-PCR targeting the TCR CDR3 relied on the HTBI primer set. TCRdb passed the multiplex PCR reads through MiXCR, listing each CDR3 protein once. Found here are roughly 380,000 distinct CDR3 sequences, about an eighth of them singletons; the top ten hold approximately 5.3%. The sequenced sample consisted of blood. The receptor set was obtained from a woman aged 18-29 years with Graves' hyperthyroidism.

This clonotype was seen only a few times. This chain links TRBV20-1 with TRBJ1-5; a weak D match, TRBD1 (5 bases). The V and J ends lost 0 bases and 1 base respectively, with 10 bases between them. Germline V gives CDR1 DFQATT, CDR2 SNEGSKA (reference sequence). The CDR3 sequence is 15 residues long. The CDR3 loop is CSARDLRASNQPQHF. As DNA, the CDR3 is TGCAGTGCTAGAGATCTCAGGGCGAGCAATCAGCCCCAGCATTTT.

The chain employs TRBV5-1 and TRBJ1-1; D remains unclear. Trimming cost V 3 bases and J 5 bases, with 14 bases left between them. The germline V gene encodes CDR1 SGHRS and CDR2 YFSETQ. This CDR3 has 14 amino acids. The CDR3 here is CASSSSTSGTEAFF. The CDR3 nucleotides are TGCGCCAGCAGCTCCAGTACCTCGGGGACTGAAGCTTTCTTT.

This clonotype has a count of ten or more. The V gene is TRBV30, the J gene TRBJ2-7; D gene unclear. This CDR3 has 12 amino acids. V was trimmed by 2 bases and J by 5 bases, leaving 10 bases between them. CDR1 is GTSNPN, CDR2 SVGIG, per germline (reference sequence). The CDR3 loop is CAWSSGFHEQYF. CDR3 DNA sequence: TGTGCCTGGAGTTCCGGGTTCCACGAGCAGTACTTC. The full variable domain, completed using reference TRBV30 and TRBJ2-7, is SQTIHQWPATLVQPVGSPLSLECTVEGTSNPNLYWYRQAAGRGLQLLFYSVGIGQISSEVPQNLSASRPQDRQFILSSKKLLLSDSGFYLCAWSSGFHEQYFGPGTRLTVT.

Only a few counts were recorded for this clonotype. The chain has TRBV6-2 or TRBV6-3 and TRBJ2-1, with D perhaps matching TRBD1 (6 bases). This CDR3 region has 15 residues. Between the trimmed V and J ends, which lost 2 bases and 3 bases, there was a span of 11 bases. Germline loops: CDR1 MNHEY, CDR2 SVGEGT. The CDR3 bases are TGTGCCAGCAGTTACGCAGGGGTTGGCTACAATGAGCAGTTCTTC. This encodes CASSYAGVGYNEQFF.

The J gene is TRBJ2-2, the V gene TRBV6-1, with D uncertain. This CDR3 contains 14 residues. Trimming stripped 6 bases from V and 5 bases from J, with 13 bases between. The germline CDR1 and CDR2 sequences are MNHNS and SASEGT. The CDR3 spells CASSSPERTGELFF. The DNA of the CDR3 is TGTGCCAGCAGCTCCCCGGAGAGGACCGGGGAGCTGTTTTTT.

This clonotype came up many times. The chain is built from TRBV20-1 and TRBJ2-3; 8 positions agree with TRBD2. CDR1 DFQATT and CDR2 SNEGSKA come from the germline V gene (reference sequence). This CDR3 has 15 amino acids. With V trimmed by 3 bases and J by 2 bases, 7 bases remained unmatched. The CDR3 reads CSASGFSGDTDTQYF. Here the CDR3 DNA reads TGCAGTGCTAGCGGTTTTAGCGGGGACACAGATACGCAGTATTTT.

The V call is TRBV4-1, the J call TRBJ2-7; D might be TRBD1 or TRBD2, each matching 5 bases. V was trimmed by 2 bases and J by 0 bases, leaving 8 bases between them. Germline V CDR1 and CDR2: MGHRA, YSYEKL. There are 14 residues in the CDR3. The CDR3 is CASSQSGTSYEQYF. DNA of the CDR3: TGCGCCAGCAGCCAATCAGGGACCTCCTACGAGCAGTACTTC.

This clonotype was found a few times. V is TRBV9 and J is TRBJ1-1; maybe TRBD1 (6 bases). Per the germline V gene, CDR1 is SGDLS and CDR2 is YYNGEE. V lost 4 bases to trimming and J lost 0 bases, with 19 bases between them. The CDR3 length is 17 residues. CDR3 coding DNA: TGTGCCAGCAGCCTTACAGGGAGCTCCCTTATGAACACTGAAGCTTTCTTT. Translation gives CASSLTGSSLMNTEAFF.

This clonotype was counted many times. This sequence joins TRBV7-3 and TRBJ2-5; D is uncertain. Germline CDR1 is SGHTA and CDR2 is FQGTGA. This CDR3 has 14 residues. V lost 1 base, J lost 5 bases, and 11 bases lay in between. DNA of the CDR3: TGTGCCAGCAGCTTAAACGCGGTGGGGGAGACCCAGTACTTC. Translated: CASSLNAVGETQYF.

This clonotype was seen many times. This chain connects TRBV28 to TRBJ1-1; D not resolved. Germline V gene data show CDR1 as MDHEN and CDR2 as SYDVKM. Trimming took off 8 bases at V and 0 bases at J, with 10 bases between the two ends. This CDR3 is 13 amino acids long. CDR3 DNA: TGTGCCAGCCGGACCCCTGTGAACACTGAAGCTTTCTTT. Translating gives CASRTPVNTEAFF. The full variable domain, with the rest looked up from reference TRBV28 and TRBJ1-1, is DVKVTQSSRYLVKRTGEKVFLECVQDMDHENMFWYRQDPGLGLRLIYFSYDVKMKEKGDIPEGYSVSREKKERFSLILESASTNQTSMYLCASRTPVNTEAFFGQGTRLTVV.

The genes are TRBV24-1 and TRBJ2-1; D perhaps matches TRBD1 (7 bases). Trimming left V 4 bases short and J 4 bases short, with 16 bases between. The CDR3 is 16 residues long. From germline, CDR1 is KGHDR and CDR2 SFDVKD. CDR3 in DNA: TGTGCCACCAGTGAGACGGGAGCCAGGGGGTACAATGAGCAGTTCTTC. It is translated as CATSETGARGYNEQFF.